This TCR beta chain was recovered during a study of blood T cell repertoires in COVID-19. As for the study in general: Researchers got acute and convalescent COVID-19 samples from the United States, Italy and Spain. The cDNA or gDNA used as material had been derived from T cells, B-cell-depleted T cells, or PBMCs.

Authors' methods: For nucleated cells, counts were estimated from reference gene primer amplification. TCRdb keeps only in-frame clones here, not all; method: immunoSEQ multiplex PCR. That table gives V, J and clone size, and the DNA gave D and trimming. The repertoire holds 90,000 to 130,000 clones, with 70% to 90% as singletons. The length of the CDR3 is 15 residues. Trimming cost V 2 bases and J 5 bases, with 16 bases left between them. The germline V gene has CDR1 MNHNS and CDR2 SASEGT. This chain joins TRBV6-1 and TRBJ2-7; D might be TRBD1 (6 bases). The TCR originated in a human donor in a cohort sampled during active COVID-19. Sequencing was carried out using peripheral blood. CDR3 sequence reads: CASSEIGLKGDEQYF. CDR3 nucleotide sequence: TGTGCCAGCAGTGAAATAGGCCTAAAGGGGGACGAGCAGTACTTC.